These 24 T cell receptor beta chains share one sample of origin, sequenced in a study of shared clonotypes between healthy human individuals. Method: immunoSEQ multiplex PCR; TCRdb's copy keeps in-frame clones and lacks some. The table lists some 2,100,000 clones, 95% of them singletons. The sample comprised naive CD4+ T cells sorted from blood. Subset reported: CD45RA+ positively selected. The receptors here all came from a man in his late teens or twenties in good health.

This chain links TRBV29-1 with TRBJ2-7; possible D gene TRBD2, 6 bases. V dropped 0 bases and J dropped 0 bases, with 18 bases sitting between them. Per germline, CDR1 SQVTM and CDR2 ANQGSEA. This CDR3 is 17 amino acids long. The CDR3 loop is CSVEDGPRRAGSYEQYF. The CDR3 region has the DNA TGCAGCGTTGAAGACGGCCCGCGGAGGGCGGGCTCCTACGAGCAGTACTTC.

The rearrangement joins TRBV10-3 to TRBJ1-1; perhaps TRBD1 as D (5 bases). V was pared by 1 base and J by 0 bases, with 12 bases between. The germline V gene encodes CDR1 ENHRY and CDR2 SYGVKD. The CDR3 sequence is 16 residues long. CDR3 sequence: CAISEFRGTMNTEAFF. CDR3 sequence (DNA): TGTGCCATCAGTGAGTTTAGGGGAACTATGAACACTGAAGCTTTCTTT.

This chain joins TRBV7-2 and TRBJ2-5; 10 bases are a match to TRBD2. V gave up 5 bases and J gave up 14 bases; unmatched junction bases: 5. This CDR3 contains 11 residues. Germline-derived CDR1 and CDR2 are SGHTA and FQGNSA. The CDR3 is CASSPGTSVYF. CDR3 DNA: TGTGCCAGCAGCCCCGGGACTAGCGTATACTTC.

Note on this clone: This specimen includes other DNA sequences encoding the same CDR3. V usage is TRBV7-9 and J usage is TRBJ1-4; D gene ambiguous. The ends were cut back, 1 base at V and 8 bases at J, with 5 bases in the middle. This CDR3 region has 12 residues. Germline loops: CDR1 SEHNR, CDR2 FQNEAQ (reference sequence). CDR3 bases: TGTGCCAGCAGCTTAGTTGGGGAAAAACTGTTTTTT. Translated: CASSLVGEKLFF. Full variable domain (missing parts from reference TRBV7-9 and TRBJ1-4): DTGVSQNPRHKITKRGQNVTFRCDPISEHNRLYWYRQTLGQGPEFLTYFQNEAQLEKSRLLSDRFSAERPKGSFSTLEIQRTEQGDSAMYLCASSLVGEKLFFGSGTQLSVL.

This sequence joins TRBV5-1 and TRBJ1-1; weak D call: TRBD1 (6 bases). Per the germline V gene, CDR1 is SGHRS and CDR2 is YFSETQ. The CDR3 runs to 17 residues. V was clipped by 5 bases and J by 0 bases, with 20 bases between them. The DNA of the CDR3 is TGCGCCAGCAGTGGTTGGGGGGCCGTCCCCCTGAACACTGAAGCTTTCTTT. This codes for CASSGWGAVPLNTEAFF.

This clone was observed a single time. V gene TRBV10-3 combines with J gene TRBJ2-5; the D gene is possibly TRBD1 (7 bases). CDR1 is ENHRY and CDR2 is SYGVKD in the germline V gene. Trimming pared 8 bases from V and 4 bases from J, leaving 14 bases between. The CDR3 extends over 13 amino acids. The CDR3 region has the DNA TGTGCCATCTCCGCGGGACAGTCAGAGACCCAGTACTTC. Its translation: CAISAGQSETQYF.

V usage is TRBV7-9 and J usage is TRBJ2-3; perhaps TRBD2 as D (5 bases). V shed 5 bases and J shed 3 bases, with 18 bases lying between them. The CDR3 has 16 residues. Germline lookup yields CDR1 SEHNR and CDR2 FQNEAQ (reference sequence). Written as DNA, the CDR3 is TGTGCCAGCAGCGGAACGGGAAGCGGTAGGACAGATACGCAGTATTTT. It codes for CASSGTGSGRTDTQYF.

The chain employs TRBV27 and TRBJ2-1; a possible D gene is TRBD2 (5 bases). There are 12 residues in the CDR3. Germline V gene sequence: CDR1 MNHEY, CDR2 SMNVEV (reference sequence). Trimming pared 8 bases from V and 9 bases from J, leaving 14 bases between. For the CDR3, the DNA is TGTGCCAGCTGTAGAATTCGGGGTGAGCAGTTCTTC. Its protein is CASCRIRGEQFF.

This sequence joins TRBV30 and TRBJ2-1; D is perhaps TRBD1 or TRBD2 (5 bases each). V lost 5 bases, J lost 10 bases, and 12 bases lay in between. Germline V gene sequence: CDR1 GTSNPN, CDR2 SVGIG (reference sequence). The CDR3 consists of 11 residues. CDR3 nucleotides: TGTGCCTGGGGGCGAGGGGACGAGCAGTTCTTC. This sequence encodes CAWGRGDEQFF.

This clone turned up a few times. This chain links TRBV2 with TRBJ1-2; D is undetermined. CDR1 and CDR2 (germline): SNHLY, FYNNEI. The CDR3 length is 13 residues. With 5 bases removed from V and 5 bases from J, the gap between germline ends came to 12 bases. The CDR3 spells CASSSTELYGYTF. The CDR3 bases are TGTGCCAGCAGTTCGACGGAGCTTTATGGCTACACCTTC.

The V call is TRBV2, the J call TRBJ2-3; 10 positions match TRBD2. V shed 7 bases and J 10 bases; nucleotides not matched to a gene: 14. In germline, CDR1 is SNHLY, CDR2 FYNNEI. CDR3 length: 15 residues. Here the CDR3 reads CASTTIAGGPSAQYF. The CDR3 nucleotides read TGTGCCAGCACGACGATAGCGGGGGGCCCCTCGGCGCAGTATTTT.

Regarding this clone: This same CDR3 is encoded by further DNA sequences in the sample. The CDR3 DNA sequence: TGTGCCAGCAGCCCAGGACAGGGGGTTAGCTATGGCTACACCTTC. Encoded protein: CASSPGQGVSYGYTF. The V call is TRBV7-2, the J call TRBJ1-2; 10 nucleotides match TRBD1. Germline V gene sequence: CDR1 SGHTA, CDR2 FQGNSA. V was clipped by 5 bases and J by 4 bases; unmatched bases: 7. CDR3 length: 15 amino acids.

This clone showed up just a few times. The V gene is TRBV10-3, the J gene TRBJ1-2; D call uncertain. The V gene lost 1 base and the J gene lost 14 bases, with 11 bases spanning the gap. This CDR3 is 11 amino acids long. Looked up from germline, CDR1 is ENHRY and CDR2 is SYGVKD. CDR3: CAISEWGGPTF. The CDR3 DNA sequence: TGTGCCATCAGTGAGTGGGGAGGGCCGACCTTC.

The V and J genes are TRBV19 and TRBJ1-3; D is perhaps TRBD1 (5 bases). CDR1 and CDR2 (germline): LNHDA, SQIVND (reference sequence). This CDR3 comprises 14 residues. Between the trimmed V and J ends, which lost 6 bases and 0 bases, there was a span of 9 bases. The CDR3 region is CASRAGSSGNTIYF. CDR3 coding DNA: TGTGCCAGTAGGGCAGGGAGCTCTGGAAACACCATATATTTT. Variable domain in full (rest from reference TRBV19 and TRBJ1-3): DGGITQSPKYLFRKEGQNVTLSCEQNLNHDAMYWYRQDPGQGLRLIYYSQIVNDFQKGDIAEGYSVSREKKESFPLTVTSAQKNPTAFYLCASRAGSSGNTIYFGEGSWLTVV.

This chain uses TRBV4-3 with TRBJ2-1, with 7 bases matching TRBD2. In germline, CDR1 is LGHNA, CDR2 YSLEER. The V segment lost 0 bases and the J segment 9 bases; nucleotides outside the gene matches: 8. CDR3 size: 15 residues. CDR3 coding DNA: TGCGCCAGCAGCCAAGAGGGCGGGAGCTACGCTGAGCAGTTCTTC. The encoded protein is CASSQEGGSYAEQFF.

V and J are TRBV5-4 and TRBJ2-2; D not resolved. V was pared by 1 base and J by 0 bases, with 10 bases between. The CDR3 consists of 16 residues. CDR1 and CDR2 from the germline V gene are SGHNT and YYREEE (reference sequence). CDR3 amino acids: CASSLYADANTGELFF. The DNA of the CDR3 is TGTGCCAGCAGCTTGTACGCAGACGCGAACACCGGGGAGCTGTTTTTT.

The chain carries TRBV10-3 and TRBJ1-1; perhaps TRBD1 as D (5 bases). V was clipped by 5 bases and J by 6 bases, with 13 bases between them. The germline V gene has CDR1 ENHRY and CDR2 SYGVKD. CDR3 length equals 13 residues. For the CDR3, the DNA is TGTGCCATCAGTACTGGGGGACGGGCTGAAGCTTTCTTT. Translating gives CAISTGGRAEAFF.

V gene TRBV10-1 combines with J gene TRBJ2-7; 11 positions agree with TRBD1. CDR3 length equals 17 residues. Germline V gene sequence: CDR1 WNHNN, CDR2 SYGVQD (reference sequence). Unmatched junction bases numbered 10, after V lost 0 bases and J lost 6 bases. This CDR3 reads CASSESRTGGLRGEQYF. For the CDR3, the DNA is TGCGCCAGCAGTGAGTCTCGGACAGGGGGCCTTCGGGGCGAGCAGTACTTC.

The chain couples TRBV29-1 to TRBJ2-2; unclear D gene. Looked up from germline, CDR1 is SQVTM and CDR2 is ANQGSEA. The CDR3 spans 16 residues. Trimming removed 7 bases from V and 2 bases from J, with 20 bases in between. Written as DNA, the CDR3 is TGCAGCGGCGACATACCCGGTCTAATAAACACCGGGGAGCTGTTTTTT. It yields the protein CSGDIPGLINTGELFF.

This clone showed up just once. The genes are TRBV11-2 and TRBJ2-5; D could derive from TRBD1 or TRBD2 (5 bases each). V gave up 5 bases and J gave up 5 bases, with 15 bases separating them. The germline gives CDR1 SGHAT, CDR2 FQNNGV. This CDR3 is built from 14 residues. This CDR3 reads CASSLSGWRETQYF. Written as DNA, the CDR3 is TGTGCCAGCAGCCTATCAGGGTGGAGGGAGACCCAGTACTTC.

As concerns this clone: This CDR3 is also generated by other DNA sequences in the sample. The chain is built from TRBV30 and TRBJ1-5; maybe TRBD1 (5 bases). Trimming left V 0 bases short and J 6 bases short, with 9 bases between. The CDR3 consists of 13 residues. Germline CDR1 and CDR2: GTSNPN and SVGIG (reference sequence). CDR3 DNA: TGTGCCTGGAGTGTAGGGGCCGGTCAGCCCCAGCATTTT. It specifies CAWSVGAGQPQHF.

The chain combines TRBV4-1 with TRBJ1-4; D ambiguous. This CDR3 region has 16 residues. In germline, CDR1 is MGHRA, CDR2 YSYEKL. V was shortened by 1 base and J by 0 bases, with 9 bases between the two germline ends. For the CDR3, the DNA is TGCGCCAGCAGCCAAGTTGATGCGGCAACTAATGAAAAACTGTTTTTT. Translated, it gives CASSQVDAATNEKLFF.

This chain links TRBV11-2 with TRBJ2-7; TRBD1 or TRBD2 may be the D gene (6 bases each). Trimming took off 0 bases at V and 5 bases at J, with 20 bases between the two ends. The CDR3 is 17 amino acids. The germline gives CDR1 SGHAT, CDR2 FQNNGV. The CDR3 reads CASSLDRSGGLKNEQYF. CDR3 DNA: TGTGCCAGCAGCTTAGACCGGTCTGGGGGGCTTAAGAACGAGCAGTACTTC.

With regard to this clone: In the same sample, other DNA sequences code for this CDR3. The rearrangement uses TRBV5-1 and TRBJ1-4; D possibly corresponds to TRBD1 (6 bases). The V gene lost 0 bases and the J gene lost 8 bases, with 14 bases spanning the gap. The CDR3 length is 15 residues. Germline V gives CDR1 SGHRS, CDR2 YFSETQ. The CDR3 bases are TGCGCCAGCAGCTTGGTGTCGGGGGGCAACGAAAAACTGTTTTTT. This encodes CASSLVSGGNEKLFF.